These 32 T cell receptor beta chains were sequenced from one sample in a study of blood T cell repertoires in COVID-19. Sequencing used immunoSEQ multiplex PCR; TCRdb keeps in-frame clones, though not all of them. This table holds over 250,000 clones, around 84% found once. The specimen was PBMCs or T cells enriched from blood (not recorded which). These receptors were obtained from a man aged 25 to 45 with acute COVID-19.

This clone showed up just once. The chain is built from TRBV11-2 and TRBJ2-7, with a weak D call TRBD1 (6 bases). CDR1 and CDR2 from the germline V gene are SGHAT and FQNNGV. V lost 0 bases and J 5 bases, leaving 8 bases between the germline ends. The length of the CDR3 is 13 residues. CDR3: CASSLDRGHEQYV. The DNA for the CDR3 is TGTGCCAGCAGCTTAGACAGGGGACACGAGCAGTACGTC.

This chain links TRBV6-1 with TRBJ2-7, with TRBD2 matching 9 bases. The V and J ends lost 2 bases and 0 bases, in that order; junction bases with no gene match: 11. This CDR3 has 18 residues. Germline CDR1 MNHNS, CDR2 SASEGT. CDR3 nucleotide sequence: TGTGCCAGCAGTGAATTTGCCCTACTAGCGGGTGGCTCCTACGAGCAGTACGTC. Encoded protein: CASSEFALLAGGSYEQYV.

The rearrangement links TRBV14 to TRBJ2-1; 8 nucleotides line up with TRBD1. The junction had 6 bases not matched to a gene; V was cut back by 0 bases and J by 5 bases. Germline-derived CDR1 and CDR2 are SGHDN and FVKESK. The CDR3 consists of 16 residues. The CDR3 loop is CASSQDRGQVNNEQFF. For the CDR3, the DNA is TGTGCCAGCAGCCAAGATAGGGGACAGGTAAACAATGAGCAGTTCTTC.

This clone was recorded only once. The chain employs TRBV21-1 and TRBJ2-7; the D call in the table, TRBD2, was not verified against the DNA. TRBV21-1 counts as a pseudogene. The CDR3 is made up of 17 amino acids. CDR3 bases: TGTGCCAGCAGCAAAGGGGAAAAGCGGCAAATGAGGTACGAGCAGTACGTC. It translates to CASSKGEKRQMRYEQYV.

The chain employs TRBV6-5 and TRBJ1-6; maybe TRBD1 (6 bases). This CDR3 is 14 amino acids long. V was shortened by 6 bases and J by 7 bases, with 13 bases between the two germline ends. The germline V gene encodes CDR1 MNHEY and CDR2 SVGAGI. The CDR3 spells CASSPTGENSPLHF. CDR3 in DNA: TGTGCCAGCAGCCCGACAGGAGAGAATTCACCCCTCCACTTT.

The rearrangement joins TRBV12-3 or TRBV12-4 to TRBJ2-2; D unclear. The ends were cut back, 3 bases at V and 11 bases at J, with 10 bases in the middle. This CDR3 contains 12 residues. The CDR3 reads CASSFDSSELFF. The CDR3, as DNA: TGTGCCAGCAGTTTTGACTCCTCAGAGCTGTTTTTT.

This clone was picked up a small number of times. The rearrangement uses TRBV24-1 and TRBJ2-1; 10 nucleotides agree with TRBD2. Looked up from germline, CDR1 is KGHDR and CDR2 is SFDVKD. This CDR3 is built from 14 residues. V trimming: 4 bases; J trimming: 6 bases; junction bases outside the gene matches: 2. CDR3 in DNA: TGTGCCACCAGTGAACTAGCGGGAACCAATGAGCAGTTCTTC. Translating gives CATSELAGTNEQFF.

The chain couples TRBV12-3 or TRBV12-4 to TRBJ1-5, with D unclear. V gave up 8 bases and J gave up 6 bases, with 14 bases separating them. The CDR3 sequence is 13 residues long. The CDR3 region has the DNA TGTGCCAGCGGGCGGGCATTGAGTCAGCCCCAGCATTTT. This encodes CASGRALSQPQHF.

This chain links TRBV19 with TRBJ2-2; D uncertain. CDR1 LNHDA and CDR2 SQIVND come from the germline V gene (reference sequence). V lost 0 bases and J 8 bases, leaving 10 bases between the germline ends. This CDR3 has 14 amino acids. This CDR3 is CASSIDWLSGELFF. DNA of the CDR3: TGTGCCAGTAGTATAGATTGGCTCTCGGGGGAGCTGTTTTTT.

The chain has TRBV6-5 and TRBJ1-6; D not resolved. Between the trimmed V and J ends, which lost 6 bases and 7 bases, there was a span of 10 bases. Germline V gene lookup returns CDR1 MNHEY and CDR2 SVGAGI. The CDR3 is 13 amino acids. This chain's CDR3 is CASRVRLNSPLHF. The CDR3 DNA follows: TGTGCCAGCAGGGTCAGGCTCAATTCACCCCTCCACTTT.

With regard to this clone: A junction end diverges from the germline sequence, so it may reflect a read error. The DNA for the CDR3 is TGTGCCAGCAGCTTGGTCGTTGGCGGGGACAATGAGCAGTTCTTC. Translating it yields CASSLVVGGDNEQFF. This chain links TRBV5-1 with TRBJ2-1, with D maybe TRBD2 (6 bases). The CDR3 length is 15 residues. CDR1 and CDR2 from the germline V gene are SGHRS and YFSETQ.

As DNA, the CDR3 is TGCGCCACCTCCTCGGAGCGGGGGGGCCGCTATGAGCAGTTCTTC. Translating it yields CATSSERGGRYEQFF. V and J are TRBV4-1 and TRBJ2-1; TRBD2 matches at 10 bases. The J segment lost 8 bases and the V segment lost 10 bases, leaving 14 bases of the junction unmatched. This CDR3 is 15 amino acids long. Germline assignment: CDR1 MGHRA and CDR2 YSYEKL.

This chain connects TRBV20-1 to TRBJ1-2; no clear D. Deletions cut 6 bases from V and 6 bases from J, with 8 bases between. The length of the CDR3 is 10 residues. Germline CDR1 DFQATT, CDR2 SNEGSKA (reference sequence). The CDR3 loop is CSAASDGYTF. DNA for the CDR3: TGCAGTGCAGCCTCGGATGGCTACACCTTC.

The chain couples TRBV28 to TRBJ1-3; unclear D gene. Trimming left V 7 bases short and J 0 bases short, with 7 bases between. This CDR3 spans 13 amino acids. Germline-derived CDR1 and CDR2 are MDHEN and SYDVKM. CDR3: CASTPFSGNTIYF. CDR3 DNA sequence: TGTGCCAGCACCCCCTTCTCTGGAAACACCATATATTTT. Using reference TRBV28 and TRBJ1-3 for the parts outside the CDR3, the full variable domain is DVKVTQSSRYLVKRTGEKVFLECVQDMDHENMFWYRQDPGLGLRLIYFSYDVKMKEKGDIPEGYSVSREKKERFSLILESASTNQTSMYLCASTPFSGNTIYFGEGSWLTVV.

The chain couples TRBV5-1 to TRBJ2-6, with TRBD1 matching 9 bases. Germline CDR1 reads SGHRS; CDR2 reads YFSETQ. V was clipped by 5 bases and J by 1 base; unmatched bases: 10. The CDR3 totals 18 residues. CDR3 protein: CASRVLGTGLSGANVLTF. CDR3 DNA sequence: TGCGCCAGCAGAGTTTTAGGGACAGGGCTTTCTGGGGCCAACGTCCTGACTTTC.

V gene TRBV7-2 combines with J gene TRBJ2-7; a possible D gene is TRBD2 (6 bases). Per the germline V gene, CDR1 is SGHTA and CDR2 is FQGNSA. This CDR3 spans 12 amino acids. The germline V and J ends were trimmed by 3 bases and 5 bases, with 8 bases remaining between them. In nucleotides, the CDR3 is TGTGCCAGCAGCTTGTCGGGGGACGAGCAGTACGTC. Its translation: CASSLSGDEQYV.

This clone was found a few times. Relative to the germline gene, one junction end is altered; a read error may explain this. The chain couples TRBV5-1 to TRBJ1-4, with 8 bases lining up with TRBD1. Germline CDR1 and CDR2: SGHRS and YFSETQ. CDR3 size: 16 residues. CDR3 sequence reads: CASSLGTGSTNEKLFF. CDR3 sequence (DNA): TGTGCCAGCAGCTTGGGGACAGGTTCAACTAATGAAAAACTGTTTTTT.

On this clone: Relative to the germline gene, one junction end is altered; a read error may explain this. The chain recombines TRBV5-1 with TRBJ2-3; D unclear. Germline V lookup: CDR1 SGHRS, CDR2 YFSETQ. The CDR3 totals 15 residues. The CDR3 sequence is CASSFAQIASDTQYF. CDR3 nucleotides: TGTGCCAGCAGCTTTGCCCAGATTGCTTCAGATACGCAGTATTTT.

The rearrangement links TRBV28 to TRBJ2-4; no firm D call. V dropped 6 bases and J dropped 1 base, with 4 bases sitting between them. The germline gives CDR1 MDHEN, CDR2 SYDVKM. The CDR3 sequence is 12 residues long. This CDR3 reads CASREAKNIQYF. CDR3 in DNA: TGTGCCAGCAGGGAGGCCAAAAACATTCAGTACTTC.

This sequence joins TRBV6-1 and TRBJ2-3; 9 nucleotides line up with TRBD2. The CDR3 contains 14 residues. Germline CDR1 is MNHNS and CDR2 is SASEGT. V shed 6 bases, J shed 2 bases, and the junction held 3 bases outside the gene matches. CDR3 in amino acids: CASRTSGFTDTQYF. CDR3 coding DNA: TGTGCCAGCAGGACTAGCGGTTTCACAGATACGCAGTATTTT.

The gene calls are TRBV11-2 and TRBJ1-1, with D possibly TRBD1 on 5 matching bases. With 2 bases removed from V and 4 bases from J, the gap between germline ends came to 17 bases. CDR3 size: 16 residues. The germline CDR1 and CDR2 sequences are SGHAT and FQNNGV. CDR3 nucleotide sequence: TGTGCCAGCAGCTTACCGTTACAGGTACGTGGCACTGAAGCTTTCTTT. Encoded protein: CASSLPLQVRGTEAFF.

This clone was found a few times. The J gene is TRBJ1-2, the V gene TRBV7-2, with D tentatively TRBD1 (5 bases). The germline V gene encodes CDR1 SGHTA and CDR2 FQGNSA. This CDR3 is built from 13 residues. V was clipped by 5 bases and J by 5 bases, with 12 bases between them. The CDR3 DNA reads TGTGCCAGCAGCGCTGGTAGGGGTTATGGCTACACCTTC. It codes for CASSAGRGYGYTF.

The J gene is TRBJ2-2, the V gene TRBV18, with 13 nucleotides matching TRBD2. The CDR3 is made up of 18 amino acids. Per the germline V gene, CDR1 is KGHSH and CDR2 is LQKENI. Germline trimming cut 3 bases from V and 0 bases from J; bases unmatched to any gene: 4. CDR3 sequence: CASSPGLAGATNTGELFF. The CDR3 DNA is TGTGCCAGCTCACCTGGACTAGCGGGGGCCACGAACACCGGGGAGCTGTTTTTT.

This chain connects TRBV28 to TRBJ2-4; D is unresolved. With 2 bases removed from V and 0 bases from J, the gap between germline ends came to 8 bases. This CDR3 comprises 15 residues. In germline, CDR1 is MDHEN, CDR2 SYDVKM. The CDR3 region has the DNA TGTGCCAGCAGTTTAGCAGGCCTAGCCAAAAACATTCAGTACTTC. Translation: CASSLAGLAKNIQYF.

The chain recombines TRBV19 with TRBJ2-2; TRBD1 might be the D (6 bases). The germline V gene has CDR1 LNHDA and CDR2 SQIVND (reference sequence). Trimming took off 1 base at V and 5 bases at J, with 14 bases between the two ends. The CDR3 extends over 16 amino acids. CDR3 sequence reads: CASSIVGQGKTGELFF. The CDR3 nucleotides are TGTGCCAGTAGTATAGTTGGGCAGGGGAAAACCGGGGAGCTGTTTTTT. The entire variable domain, with the rest obtained from reference TRBV19 and TRBJ2-2, is as follows: DGGITQSPKYLFRKEGQNVTLSCEQNLNHDAMYWYRQDPGQGLRLIYYSQIVNDFQKGDIAEGYSVSREKKESFPLTVTSAQKNPTAFYLCASSIVGQGKTGELFFGEGSRLTVL.

The V gene is TRBV10-1, the J gene TRBJ2-3, with TRBD2 as a possible D gene (7 bases). This CDR3 has 17 amino acids. In germline, CDR1 is WNHNN, CDR2 SYGVQD (reference sequence). V lost 0 bases to trimming and J lost 4 bases, with 17 bases between them. The CDR3: CASSESNRGGGADTQYF. Written as DNA, the CDR3 is TGCGCCAGCAGTGAGTCTAACCGCGGGGGCGGTGCAGATACGCAGTATTTT.

The chain recombines TRBV25-1 with TRBJ1-4; D unresolved. The germline V gene has CDR1 MGHDK and CDR2 SYGVNS. This CDR3 has 15 residues. V dropped 4 bases and J dropped 8 bases, with 17 bases sitting between them. The CDR3 DNA reads TGTGCCAGCAGTGCGTCCGGTTCTCTCGGGGAAAAACTGTTTTTT. The encoded protein is CASSASGSLGEKLFF.

V is TRBV30 and J is TRBJ1-4; D is perhaps TRBD1 (6 bases). The CDR3 is made up of 13 amino acids. The V end lost 0 bases, the J end lost 7 bases, and 9 bases lay between the germline ends. The germline V gene encodes CDR1 GTSNPN and CDR2 SVGIG (reference sequence). CDR3 DNA sequence: TGTGCCTGGAGTGTACAGGGAGCTGAAAAACTGTTTTTT. Translated: CAWSVQGAEKLFF. Filled out from reference TRBV30 and TRBJ1-4, the complete variable domain reads SQTIHQWPATLVQPVGSPLSLECTVEGTSNPNLYWYRQAAGRGLQLLFYSVGIGQISSEVPQNLSASRPQDRQFILSSKKLLLSDSGFYLCAWSVQGAEKLFFGSGTQLSVL.

Only a few counts were recorded for this clone. The chain links TRBV30 to TRBJ2-1; tentatively, D is TRBD2 (6 bases). The CDR3 is made up of 13 amino acids. Trimming removed 0 bases at V and 4 bases at J, with 7 bases between. From germline, CDR1 is GTSNPN and CDR2 SVGIG (reference sequence). The DNA of the CDR3 is TGTGCCTGGAGTGTACGGGAGTACAATGAGCAGTTCTTC. Residues: CAWSVREYNEQFF.

The rearrangement joins TRBV29-1 to TRBJ1-2; possible D gene TRBD1, 5 bases. This CDR3 region has 12 residues. Trimming removed 5 bases from V and 6 bases from J, with 13 bases in between. Germline CDR1 is SQVTM and CDR2 is ANQGSEA. The DNA for the CDR3 is TGCAGCGTTACGTCAGGGCTTGATGGCTACACCTTC. Encoded protein: CSVTSGLDGYTF.

The table lists this clone with a few counts. The rearrangement links TRBV28 to TRBJ2-2; 9 bases are a match to TRBD1. The V segment lost 1 base and the J segment 6 bases; nucleotides outside the gene matches: 6. In germline, CDR1 is MDHEN, CDR2 SYDVKM. The length of the CDR3 is 16 residues. The CDR3 loop is CASSLLGQGLSGELFF. CDR3 coding DNA: TGTGCCAGCAGTTTATTGGGACAGGGTTTATCCGGGGAGCTGTTTTTT.

The chain is built from TRBV18 and TRBJ1-6, with D tentatively TRBD1 (5 bases). V was shortened by 3 bases and J by 5 bases, with 11 bases between the two germline ends. Per the germline V gene, CDR1 is KGHSH and CDR2 is LQKENI. The CDR3 runs to 15 residues. CDR3 DNA: TGTGCCAGCTCACCCGGACACCACAATAATTCACCCCTCCACTTT. Its protein is CASSPGHHNNSPLHF.